This T cell receptor (beta chain) was sequenced during a study of shared clonotypes between healthy human individuals. Study details: With ages of 18 to 49, the donors were a couple of women and a few men. Overall study findings and caveats: When compared with the clonotypes that were shared by all four sorted-subset donors, the non-shared clonotypes turned out to have lower generation probabilities. It was expected that sequencing depth would affect clonotype sharing among donors.

Sorted subsets were amplified in replicate PCRs using 200 ng DNA, tens of thousands of T cell genomes. Produced via immunoSEQ multiplex PCR; TCRdb's table is partial and in-frame only. The table shows 1.5 million to 2.5 million clones, with about 95% occurring only once. Naive CD8 populations comprised CD45RO-negative cells positively selected for CCR7, excluding terminally differentiated effector memory CD45RA+ cells. With regard to this clone: Antigen specificity is unknown. One end of the junction is discordant with germline, which a read error may explain.

Sequencing input: naive CD8+ T cells sorted from blood. This TCR came from a man between 18 and 29 years old in good health.

The CDR3 DNA is TGTGCCAGCAGTTTAGGAGGTAGCGTAACCTACGAGCAGTACTTC. This encodes CASSLGGSVTYEQYF. The chain joins TRBV7-2 to TRBJ2-7; a possible D gene is TRBD2 (5 bases). CDR1 SGHTA and CDR2 FQGNSA come from the germline V gene. The CDR3 is 15 residues long. The whole variable domain, remainder taken from reference TRBV7-2 and TRBJ2-7, is GAGVSQSPSNKVTEKGKDVELRCDPISGHTALYWYRQSLGQGLEFLIYFQGNSAPDKSGLPSDRFSAERTGGSVSTLTIQRTQQEDSAVYLCASSLGGSVTYEQYFGPGTRLTVT.